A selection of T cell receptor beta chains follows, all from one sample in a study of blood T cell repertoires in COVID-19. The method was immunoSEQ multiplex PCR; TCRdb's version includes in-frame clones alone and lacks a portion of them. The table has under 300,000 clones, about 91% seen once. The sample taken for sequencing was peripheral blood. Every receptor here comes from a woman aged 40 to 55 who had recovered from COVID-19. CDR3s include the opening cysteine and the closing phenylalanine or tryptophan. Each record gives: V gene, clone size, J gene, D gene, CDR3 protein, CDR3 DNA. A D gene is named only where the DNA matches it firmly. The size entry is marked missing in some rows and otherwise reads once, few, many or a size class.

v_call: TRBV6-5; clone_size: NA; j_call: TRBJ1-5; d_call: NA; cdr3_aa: CATEVRRGGYQPQHF; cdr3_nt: TGTGCCACCGAAGTTCGGAGGGGGGGCTATCAGCCCCAGCATTTT
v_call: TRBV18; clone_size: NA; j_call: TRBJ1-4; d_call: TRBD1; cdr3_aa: CASSVGQFNEKLFF; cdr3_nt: TGTGCCAGCTCAGTGGGACAGTTCAATGAAAAACTGTTTTTT
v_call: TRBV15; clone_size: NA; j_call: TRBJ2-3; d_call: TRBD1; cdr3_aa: CATSDRGRSTDTQYF; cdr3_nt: TGTGCCACCAGCGACAGGGGTAGGAGCACAGATACGCAGTATTTT
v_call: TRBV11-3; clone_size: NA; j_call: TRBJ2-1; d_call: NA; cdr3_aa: CASMFSGLDNEQFF; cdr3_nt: TGTGCCAGCATGTTCTCGGGACTCGACAATGAGCAGTTCTTC
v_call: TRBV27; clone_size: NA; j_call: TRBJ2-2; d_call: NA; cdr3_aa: CASSSGLYTGELFF; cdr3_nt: TGTGCCAGCAGTTCCGGACTCTACACCGGGGAGCTGTTTTTT
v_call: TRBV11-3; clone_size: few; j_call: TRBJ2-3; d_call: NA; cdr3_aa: CASSSPTVWGTDTQYF; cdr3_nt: TGTGCCAGCAGCTCGCCGACAGTTTGGGGCACAGATACGCAGTATTTT
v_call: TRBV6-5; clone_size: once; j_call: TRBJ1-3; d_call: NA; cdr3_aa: CASSYSPGEGNTIYF; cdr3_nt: TGTGCCAGCAGTTACTCGCCGGGTGAAGGAAACACCATATATTTT
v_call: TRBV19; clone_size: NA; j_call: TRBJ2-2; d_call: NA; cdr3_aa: CASARAGELFF; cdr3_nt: TGTGCCAGCGCCAGGGCCGGGGAGCTGTTTTTT
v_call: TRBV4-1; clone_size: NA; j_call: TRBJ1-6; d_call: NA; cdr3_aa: CASSHVKGANNSPLHF; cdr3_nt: TGCGCCAGCAGCCACGTCAAGGGAGCGAATAATTCACCCCTCCACTTT
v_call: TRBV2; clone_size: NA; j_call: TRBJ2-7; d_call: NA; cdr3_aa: CASSETATYEQYF; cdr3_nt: TGTGCCAGCAGTGAAACAGCTACGTACGAGCAGTACTTC
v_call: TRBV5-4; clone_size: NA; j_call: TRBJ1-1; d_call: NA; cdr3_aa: CASSLAAREGTEAFF; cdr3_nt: TGTGCCAGCAGCTTGGCCGCCAGGGAAGGCACTGAAGCTTTCTTT
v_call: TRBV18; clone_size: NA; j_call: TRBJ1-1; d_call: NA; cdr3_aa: CASSPPSNTEAFF; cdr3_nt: TGTGCCAGCTCACCCCCCTCGAACACTGAAGCTTTCTTT
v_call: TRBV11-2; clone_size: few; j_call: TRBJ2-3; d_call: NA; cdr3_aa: CASSQLGATDTQYF; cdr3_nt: TGTGCCAGCAGCCAACTGGGAGCCACAGATACGCAGTATTTT
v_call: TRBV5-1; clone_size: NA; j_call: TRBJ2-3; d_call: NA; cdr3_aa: CASSRGDTTSTDTQYF; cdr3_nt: TGCGCCAGCAGCCGTGGAGATACAACCAGCACAGATACGCAGTATTTT
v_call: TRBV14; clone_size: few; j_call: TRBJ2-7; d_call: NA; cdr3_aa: CASSQVAEQYF; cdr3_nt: TGTGCCAGCAGCCAAGTAGCCGAGCAGTACTTC
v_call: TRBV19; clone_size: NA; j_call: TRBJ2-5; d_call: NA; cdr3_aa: CASSGEYQETQYF; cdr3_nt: TGTGCCAGTAGTGGAGAGTACCAAGAGACCCAGTACTTC
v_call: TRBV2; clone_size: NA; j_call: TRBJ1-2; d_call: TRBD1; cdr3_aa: CASGGQGGRGYTF; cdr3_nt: TGTGCCAGCGGGGGACAAGGGGGCCGTGGCTACACCTTC
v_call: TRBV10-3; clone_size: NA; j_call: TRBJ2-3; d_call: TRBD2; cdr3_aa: CAINAGEGTDTQYF; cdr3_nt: TGTGCCATCAATGCGGGGGAGGGAACAGATACGCAGTATTTT
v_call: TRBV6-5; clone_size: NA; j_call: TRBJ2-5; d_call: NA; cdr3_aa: CASRPQGFEETQYF; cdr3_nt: TGTGCCAGCAGACCGCAGGGTTTCGAAGAGACCCAGTACTTC
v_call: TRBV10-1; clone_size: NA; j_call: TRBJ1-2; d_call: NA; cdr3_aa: CASRLQGRRGYTF; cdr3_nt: TGCGCCAGCAGGCTACAGGGACGGAGAGGCTACACCTTC
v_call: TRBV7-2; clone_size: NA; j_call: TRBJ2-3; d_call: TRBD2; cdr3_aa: CASSLLAGVVDTQYF; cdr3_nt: TGTGCCAGCAGCTTATTGGCGGGAGTGGTAGATACGCAGTATTTT
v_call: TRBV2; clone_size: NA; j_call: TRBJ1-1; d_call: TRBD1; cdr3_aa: CASSLGTATEAFF; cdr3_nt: TGTGCCAGCAGCCTCGGGACAGCCACTGAAGCTTTCTTT
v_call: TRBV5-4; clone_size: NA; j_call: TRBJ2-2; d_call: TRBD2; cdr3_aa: CASSLGQREVWTGELFF; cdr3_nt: TGTGCCAGCAGCTTGGGGCAGCGGGAGGTTTGGACCGGGGAGCTGTTTTTT
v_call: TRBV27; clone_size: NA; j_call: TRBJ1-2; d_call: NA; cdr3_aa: CASSSDRNYGYTF; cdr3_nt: TGTGCCAGCTCCTCGGACAGAAACTATGGCTACACCTTC
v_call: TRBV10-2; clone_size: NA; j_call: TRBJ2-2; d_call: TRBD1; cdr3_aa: CASSGGTGRTGELFF; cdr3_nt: TGCGCCAGCAGTGGCGGGACAGGGAGAACCGGGGAGCTGTTTTTT
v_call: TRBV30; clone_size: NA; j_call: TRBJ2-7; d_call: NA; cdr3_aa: CAWTRGGITGEQYF; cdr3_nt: TGTGCCTGGACCCGCGGGGGCATCACGGGCGAGCAGTACTTC
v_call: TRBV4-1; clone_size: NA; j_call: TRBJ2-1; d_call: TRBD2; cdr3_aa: CASTLAGGDEQFF; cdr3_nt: TGCGCCAGCACACTAGCGGGGGGTGATGAGCAGTTCTTC
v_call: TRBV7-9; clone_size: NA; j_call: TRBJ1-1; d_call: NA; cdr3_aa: CASSLDRALGTEAFF; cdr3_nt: TGTGCCAGCAGCCTGGACAGAGCTTTGGGCACTGAAGCTTTCTTT
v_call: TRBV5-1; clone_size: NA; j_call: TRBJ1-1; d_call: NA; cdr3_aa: CASSETFRAHTEAFF; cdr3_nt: TGCGCCAGCAGCGAAACCTTCAGGGCCCACACTGAAGCTTTCTTT
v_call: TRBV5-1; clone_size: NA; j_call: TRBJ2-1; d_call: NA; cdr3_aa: CASSQLDSSEQFF; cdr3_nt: TGCGCCAGCAGCCAACTAGACTCATCCGAGCAGTTCTTC
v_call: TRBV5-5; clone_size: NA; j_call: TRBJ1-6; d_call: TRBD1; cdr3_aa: CASSLQGLDNSPLHF; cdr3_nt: TGTGCCAGCAGCCTACAGGGGCTGGATAATTCACCCCTCCACTTT
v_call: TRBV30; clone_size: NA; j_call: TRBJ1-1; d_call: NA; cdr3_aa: CAWEEQLMNTEAFF; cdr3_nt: TGTGCCTGGGAGGAACAGCTAATGAACACTGAAGCTTTCTTT
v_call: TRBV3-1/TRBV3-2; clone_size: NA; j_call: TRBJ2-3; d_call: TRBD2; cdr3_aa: CASSQAFSGYTDTQYF; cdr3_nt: TGTGCCAGCAGCCAAGCGTTTAGCGGGTACACAGATACGCAGTATTTT
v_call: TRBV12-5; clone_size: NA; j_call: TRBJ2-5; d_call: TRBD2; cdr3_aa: CASGFSSGSKTQYF; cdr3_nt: TGTGCTAGTGGTTTTTCTAGCGGGAGTAAGACCCAGTACTTC
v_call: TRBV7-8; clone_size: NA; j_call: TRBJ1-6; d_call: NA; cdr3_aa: CASSFGITRAQGFDSPLHF; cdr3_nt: TGTGCCAGCAGCTTCGGGATCACCAGAGCACAGGGCTTTGATTCACCCCTCCACTTT
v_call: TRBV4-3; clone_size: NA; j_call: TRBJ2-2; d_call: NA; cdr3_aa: CASSQLLGPGELFF; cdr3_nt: TGCGCCAGCAGCCAACTGCTGGGGCCCGGGGAGCTGTTTTTT
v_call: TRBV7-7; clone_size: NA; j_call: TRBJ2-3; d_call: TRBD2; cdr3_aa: CASSLPWLAGESQSTDTQYF; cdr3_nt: TGTGCCAGCAGCTTACCGTGGCTAGCGGGAGAGAGTCAGAGCACAGATACGCAGTATTTT
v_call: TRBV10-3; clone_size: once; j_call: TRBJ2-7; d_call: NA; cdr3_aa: CAIRLSGGASYEQYF; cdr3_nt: TGTGCCATCAGGCTCTCCGGGGGAGCTTCCTACGAGCAGTACTTC
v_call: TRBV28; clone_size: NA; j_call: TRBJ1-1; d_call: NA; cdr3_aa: CASSLRAGNTEAFF; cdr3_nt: TGTGCCAGCAGTTTAAGGGCGGGGAACACTGAAGCTTTCTTT
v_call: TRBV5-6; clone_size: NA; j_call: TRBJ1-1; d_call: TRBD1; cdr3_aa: CASSQIGQGITEAFF; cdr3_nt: TGTGCCAGCAGCCAAATAGGACAGGGGATCACTGAAGCTTTCTTT
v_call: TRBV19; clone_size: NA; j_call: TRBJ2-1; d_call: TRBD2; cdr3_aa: CASSIRSGGMQFF; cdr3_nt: TGTGCCAGTAGTATTCGTAGCGGGGGTATGCAGTTCTTC
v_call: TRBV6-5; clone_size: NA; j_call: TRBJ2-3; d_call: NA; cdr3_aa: CASRETPTVTDTQYF; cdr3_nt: TGTGCCAGCAGGGAGACGCCGACGGTCACAGATACGCAGTATTTT
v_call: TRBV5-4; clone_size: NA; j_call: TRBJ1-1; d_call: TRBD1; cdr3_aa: CASSGTGGAGTEAFF; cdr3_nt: TGTGCCAGCAGCGGGACAGGGGGCGCGGGAACTGAAGCTTTCTTT
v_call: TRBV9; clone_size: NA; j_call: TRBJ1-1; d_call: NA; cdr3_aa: CASSVLVNTEAFF; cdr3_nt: TGTGCCAGCAGCGTTCTCGTGAACACTGAAGCTTTCTTT
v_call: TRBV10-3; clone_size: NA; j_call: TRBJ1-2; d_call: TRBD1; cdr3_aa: CAISDDRAGGYTF; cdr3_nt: TGTGCCATCAGTGACGACAGGGCGGGTGGCTACACCTTC
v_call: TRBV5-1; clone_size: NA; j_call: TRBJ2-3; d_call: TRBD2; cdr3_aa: CASSPGLRISTDTQYF; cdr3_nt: TGCGCCAGCAGCCCGGGACTACGAATATCCACAGATACGCAGTATTTT
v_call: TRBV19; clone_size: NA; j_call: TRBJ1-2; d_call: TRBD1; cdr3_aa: CASSAATGGFGGYTF; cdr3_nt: TGTGCCAGTAGTGCCGCGACAGGGGGATTCGGCGGCTACACCTTC
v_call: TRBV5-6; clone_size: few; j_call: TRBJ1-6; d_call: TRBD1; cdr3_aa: CASRTGNSPLHF; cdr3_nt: TGTGCCAGCAGGACAGGGAATTCACCCCTCCACTTT
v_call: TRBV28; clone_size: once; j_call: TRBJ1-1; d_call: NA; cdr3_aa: CASSLGQMETEAFF; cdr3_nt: TGTGCCAGCAGTTTAGGACAGATGGAGACTGAAGCTTTCTTT
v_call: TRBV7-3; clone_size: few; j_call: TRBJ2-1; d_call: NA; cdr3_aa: CASSSAAYNEQFF; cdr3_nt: TGTGCCAGCAGCTCCGCGGCCTACAATGAGCAGTTCTTC
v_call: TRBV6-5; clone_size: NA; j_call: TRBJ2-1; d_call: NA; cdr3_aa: CASSPGLEQFF; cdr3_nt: TGTGCCAGCAGCCCCGGACTAGAGCAGTTCTTC